This T cell receptor (beta chain) was documented in a study of regulatory T cells in long-lasting Graves disease. Trimming removed 1 base from V and 6 bases from J, with 14 bases in between. Germline lookup yields CDR1 LGHNA and CDR2 YNFKEQ. The CDR3 is 15 amino acids. As to time point: newly diagnosed GD, antithyroid drugs for less than 3 months. Preparation of the TCR library used RNA extracted from PBMCs. TCR beta libraries were built with iRepertoire HTBI primers and Arm-PCR of CDR3 regions. TCRdb analysed the multiplex PCR reads with MiXCR anew, one entry per CDR3 protein. The repertoire holds roughly 350,000 distinct CDR3 sequences, with 16% as singletons. The same sample was also studied in work on T cells in Graves' hyperthyroidism and ophthalmopathy.

This sample comprised peripheral blood mononuclear cells (PBMCs), obtained at new diagnosis, from a patient treated with antithyroid drugs. This TCR came from a man in his forties with Graves disease. The gene calls are TRBV4-2 and TRBJ2-3; D tentatively fits TRBD1 or TRBD2 (5 bases each). This CDR3 reads CASSQVNGREDTQYF. Written as DNA, the CDR3 is TGTGCCAGCAGCCAAGTTAATGGCAGGGAGGATACGCAGTATTTT.